This TCR beta chain emerged from a study of spatial heterogeneity in lung cancer. Via MiXCR, TCRdb re-called the 5' RACE reads, giving one row per CDR3 protein. This table has a few thousand distinct CDR3 sequences, 2.5% to 3% appearing once. In its sample, this clonotype ranks as medium-sized. This CDR3 has 13 amino acids. CDR1 and CDR2 from the germline V gene are DFQATT and SNEGSKA (reference sequence). Germline trimming cut 4 bases from V and 5 bases from J; bases unmatched to any gene: 4. The sample's time point: sample taken at primary tumor resection. The sample consisted of normal lung tissue next to the tumor, taken at surgery. The clonotype comes from a male donor with early-stage non-small cell lung cancer. The chain has TRBV20-1 and TRBJ2-5, with 10 bases that match TRBD2. CDR3 amino acids: CSAIGAGGETQYF. The CDR3 DNA is TGCAGTGCTATAGGAGCGGGGGGGGAGACCCAGTACTTC.